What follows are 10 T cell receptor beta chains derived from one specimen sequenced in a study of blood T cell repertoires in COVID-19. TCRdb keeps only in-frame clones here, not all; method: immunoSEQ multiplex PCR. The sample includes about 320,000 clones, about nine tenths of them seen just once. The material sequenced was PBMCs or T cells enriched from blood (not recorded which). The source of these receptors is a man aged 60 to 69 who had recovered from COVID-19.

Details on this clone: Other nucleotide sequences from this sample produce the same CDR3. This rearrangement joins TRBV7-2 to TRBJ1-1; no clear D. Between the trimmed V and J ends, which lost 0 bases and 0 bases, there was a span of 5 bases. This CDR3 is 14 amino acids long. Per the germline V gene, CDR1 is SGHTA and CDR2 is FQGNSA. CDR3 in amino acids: CASSLASVNTEAFF. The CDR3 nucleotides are TGTGCCAGCAGCTTAGCATCGGTGAACACTGAAGCTTTCTTT. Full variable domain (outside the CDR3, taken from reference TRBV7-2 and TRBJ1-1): GAGVSQSPSNKVTEKGKDVELRCDPISGHTALYWYRQSLGQGLEFLIYFQGNSAPDKSGLPSDRFSAERTGGSVSTLTIQRTQQEDSAVYLCASSLASVNTEAFFGQGTRLTVV.

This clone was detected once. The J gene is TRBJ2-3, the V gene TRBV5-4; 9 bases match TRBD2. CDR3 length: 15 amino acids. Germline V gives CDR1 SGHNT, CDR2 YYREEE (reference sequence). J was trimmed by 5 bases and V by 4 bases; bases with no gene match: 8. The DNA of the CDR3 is TGTGCCAGCAGCCGAGGGCGGGAGGGCAGAGATACGCAGTATTTT. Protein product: CASSRGREGRDTQYF.

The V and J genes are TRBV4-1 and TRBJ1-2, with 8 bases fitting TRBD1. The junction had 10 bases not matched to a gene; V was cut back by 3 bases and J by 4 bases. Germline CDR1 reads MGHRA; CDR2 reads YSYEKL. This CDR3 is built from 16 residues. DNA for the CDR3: TGCGCCAGCAGCCAGATCTCAGGGGGCGAGAGCTATGGCTACACCTTC. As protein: CASSQISGGESYGYTF.

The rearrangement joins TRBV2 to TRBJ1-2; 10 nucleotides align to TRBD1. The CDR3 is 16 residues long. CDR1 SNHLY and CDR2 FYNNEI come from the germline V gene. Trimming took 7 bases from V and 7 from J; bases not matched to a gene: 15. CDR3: CASTPMGGQGPAGYTF. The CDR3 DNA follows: TGTGCCAGCACCCCCATGGGGGGACAGGGGCCAGCTGGCTACACCTTC.

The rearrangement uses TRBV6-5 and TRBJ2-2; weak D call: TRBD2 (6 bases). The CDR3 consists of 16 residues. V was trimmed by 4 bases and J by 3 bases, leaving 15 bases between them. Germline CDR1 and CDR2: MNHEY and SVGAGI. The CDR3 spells CASSFPRRVDTGELFF. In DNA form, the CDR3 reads TGTGCCAGCAGTTTCCCGCGGAGGGTGGACACCGGGGAGCTGTTTTTT.

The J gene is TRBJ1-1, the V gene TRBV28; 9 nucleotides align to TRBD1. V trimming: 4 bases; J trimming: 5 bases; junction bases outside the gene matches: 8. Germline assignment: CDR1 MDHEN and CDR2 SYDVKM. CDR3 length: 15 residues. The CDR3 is CASSSLTGGRTEAFF. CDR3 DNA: TGTGCCAGCAGTTCCCTAACAGGGGGCAGGACTGAAGCTTTCTTT.

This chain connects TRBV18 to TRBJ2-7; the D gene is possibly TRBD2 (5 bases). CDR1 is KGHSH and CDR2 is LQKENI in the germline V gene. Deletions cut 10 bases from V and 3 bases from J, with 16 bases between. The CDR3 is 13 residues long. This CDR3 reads CATRRDSFYEQYF. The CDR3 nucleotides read TGTGCCACCCGCCGGGATAGTTTCTACGAGCAGTACTTC.

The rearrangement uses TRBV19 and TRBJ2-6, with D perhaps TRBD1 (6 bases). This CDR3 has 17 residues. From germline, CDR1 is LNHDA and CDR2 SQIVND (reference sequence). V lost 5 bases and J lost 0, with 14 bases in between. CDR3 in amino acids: CASSLGQPSSGANVLTF. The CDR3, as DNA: TGTGCCAGTAGTCTAGGACAGCCTAGCTCTGGGGCCAACGTCCTGACTTTC.

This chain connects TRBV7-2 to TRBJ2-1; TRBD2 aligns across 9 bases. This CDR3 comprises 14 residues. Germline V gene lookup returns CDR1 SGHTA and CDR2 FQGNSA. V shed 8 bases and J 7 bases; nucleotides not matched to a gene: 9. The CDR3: CASRFAGGRNEQFF. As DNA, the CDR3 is TGTGCCAGCCGTTTTGCGGGAGGGAGAAATGAGCAGTTCTTC.

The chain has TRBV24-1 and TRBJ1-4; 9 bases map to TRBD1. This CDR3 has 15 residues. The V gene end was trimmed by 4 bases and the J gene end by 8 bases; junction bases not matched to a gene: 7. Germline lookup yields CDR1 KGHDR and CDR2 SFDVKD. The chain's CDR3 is CATSETQGAGEKLFF. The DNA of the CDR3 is TGTGCCACCAGTGAGACACAGGGGGCAGGAGAAAAACTGTTTTTT.